The 16 T cell receptor beta chains below come from one sample, sequenced in a study of blood T cell repertoires in COVID-19. Only in-frame clones appear in the TCRdb table, and some are missing; sequencing was by immunoSEQ multiplex PCR. The sample holds 150,000 to 200,000 clones, 70% to 85% seen once. The sample taken for sequencing was peripheral blood. The source of these receptors is a man over 45 who had recovered from COVID-19.

The gene calls are TRBV19 and TRBJ2-7, with TRBD2 identical over 15 bases. The CDR3 has 17 residues. J gave up 2 bases and V 7 bases, and 9 bases lay outside the gene matches. CDR1 LNHDA and CDR2 SQIVND come from the germline V gene (reference sequence). The CDR3 loop reads CASTLGGLAGGTYEQYF. CDR3 sequence (DNA): TGTGCCAGTACCCTGGGGGGACTAGCGGGAGGAACCTACGAGCAGTACTTC.

The chain has TRBV7-7 and TRBJ2-5; D is unresolved. The ends were cut back, 1 base at V and 2 bases at J, with 5 bases in the middle. The CDR3 spans 13 residues. Germline values: CDR1 SSHAT, CDR2 FNYEAQ (reference sequence). In DNA form, the CDR3 reads TGTGCCAGCAGCTTAGGGCAGCAAGAGACCCAGTACTTC. Translating it yields CASSLGQQETQYF.

This sequence joins TRBV4-2 and TRBJ2-7, with D perhaps TRBD2 (6 bases). Germline CDR1 reads LGHNA; CDR2 reads YNFKEQ. Trimming pared 0 bases from V and 3 bases from J, leaving 9 bases between. The CDR3 is 14 residues long. The CDR3 is CASSQDGAGYEQYF. CDR3 in DNA: TGTGCCAGCAGCCAAGACGGAGCGGGCTACGAGCAGTACTTC.

The V and J genes are TRBV18 and TRBJ1-4; 9 positions match TRBD1. This CDR3 has 14 residues. The germline V gene encodes CDR1 KGHSH and CDR2 LQKENI. J lost 5 bases, V lost 5 bases, and 3 bases had no gene match. In DNA form, the CDR3 reads TGTGCCAGCTCAACGGACAGGGGAAATGAAAAACTGTTTTTT. Amino acid sequence: CASSTDRGNEKLFF.

The rearrangement links TRBV15 to TRBJ1-2; D unclear. V was clipped by 1 base and J by 6 bases, with 12 bases between them. CDR1 LNHNV and CDR2 YYDKDF come from the germline V gene (reference sequence). The CDR3 extends over 14 amino acids. CDR3 amino acids: CATSRGGSSDGYTF. In nucleotides, the CDR3 is TGTGCCACCAGCAGAGGCGGTAGCTCCGATGGCTACACCTTC.

The chain has TRBV6-5 and TRBJ2-1; weak D call: TRBD2 (5 bases). V gave up 1 base and J gave up 9 bases, with 7 bases separating them. The germline V gene encodes CDR1 MNHEY and CDR2 SVGAGI. The CDR3 extends over 12 amino acids. For the CDR3, the DNA is TGTGCCAGCAGTTACTATGGAGGTGAGCAGTTCTTC. Amino acid sequence: CASSYYGGEQFF.

The chain uses TRBV28 and TRBJ1-6; the D gene is possibly TRBD1 (5 bases). V lost 5 bases to trimming and J lost 2 bases, with 13 bases between them. The CDR3 has 16 residues. The germline V gene encodes CDR1 MDHEN and CDR2 SYDVKM. The CDR3 DNA reads as TGTGCCAGCAGTAAGGGAGGGGTAACCTATAATTCACCCCTCCACTTT. This gives the protein CASSKGGVTYNSPLHF.

Only a few counts were recorded for this clone. The chain is built from TRBV9 and TRBJ1-1; no clear D. The germline CDR1 and CDR2 sequences are SGDLS and YYNGEE. The CDR3 spans 13 residues. V lost 0 bases to trimming and J lost 3 bases, with 6 bases between them. The DNA of the CDR3 is TGTGCCAGCAGCGTAGATCCCTACACTGAAGCTTTCTTT. Residues: CASSVDPYTEAFF.

J is TRBJ2-1 and V is TRBV14; 9 positions match TRBD2. Germline loops: CDR1 SGHDN, CDR2 FVKESK. The CDR3 is 14 residues long. V dropped 5 bases and J dropped 11; count of bases not matched to a gene: 10. This chain's CDR3 is CASSGNSGSLKQFF. CDR3 DNA: TGTGCCAGCAGCGGTAATAGCGGGAGTCTAAAGCAGTTCTTC.

The V gene is TRBV4-1, the J gene TRBJ2-1; 11 positions match TRBD2. The CDR3 sequence is 18 residues long. J lost 4 bases, V lost 1 base, and 9 bases had no gene match. The germline CDR1 and CDR2 sequences are MGHRA and YSYEKL. DNA of the CDR3: TGCGCCAGCAGCCAAGTAAGTCGTCTAGCGGGGGGATACAATGAGCAGTTCTTC. Translated: CASSQVSRLAGGYNEQFF.

The chain couples TRBV6-5 to TRBJ2-1, with 8 positions matching TRBD1. CDR3 length: 14 amino acids. CDR1 is MNHEY, CDR2 SVGAGI, per germline. After removal of 6 bases from V and 7 bases from J, the junction contained 8 bases not matched to a gene. The CDR3 protein is CASSRGQVRNEQFF. The CDR3 DNA reads TGTGCCAGCAGCAGGGGACAGGTTCGGAATGAGCAGTTCTTC.

V and J are TRBV5-1 and TRBJ2-1; D not resolved. Germline V gene sequence: CDR1 SGHRS, CDR2 YFSETQ. Trimming cost V 0 bases and J 2 bases, with 6 bases left between them. This CDR3 is built from 14 residues. CDR3 DNA: TGCGCCAGCAGCTTGGAACTACCCTACAATGAGCAGTTCTTC. Translation gives CASSLELPYNEQFF.

In this sample, this clone turned up a few times. The chain employs TRBV6-6 and TRBJ1-6; 8 nucleotides agree with TRBD1. The CDR3 loop spans 15 amino acids. Unmatched junction bases numbered 5, after V lost 5 bases and J lost 5 bases. Germline V gene lookup returns CDR1 MNHNY and CDR2 SVGAGI (reference sequence). The CDR3 DNA is TGTGCCAGCAGTGCGCGGACAGGGCATAATTCACCCCTCCACTTT. Translated: CASSARTGHNSPLHF.

This clone was recorded a few times. Written as DNA, the CDR3 is TGTGCCAGTAGGACCAGACTAGCGCGGGGCACAGATACGCAGTATTTT. Translated: CASRTRLARGTDTQYF. The rearrangement links TRBV19 to TRBJ2-3; 8 bases line up with TRBD2. The CDR3 length is 16 residues. After removal of 6 bases from V and 1 base from J, the junction contained 9 bases not matched to a gene. The germline gives CDR1 LNHDA, CDR2 SQIVND (reference sequence). Filled out from reference TRBV19 and TRBJ2-3, the complete variable domain reads DGGITQSPKYLFRKEGQNVTLSCEQNLNHDAMYWYRQDPGQGLRLIYYSQIVNDFQKGDIAEGYSVSREKKESFPLTVTSAQKNPTAFYLCASRTRLARGTDTQYFGPGTRLTVL.

This clone was seen once. This chain's CDR3 is CAISRQGANGELFF. CDR3 sequence (DNA): TGTGCCATCAGCCGACAGGGGGCGAACGGGGAGCTGTTTTTT. The V and J genes are TRBV10-3 and TRBJ2-2; 10 nucleotides align to TRBD1. This CDR3 comprises 14 residues. The V gene end was trimmed by 6 bases and the J gene end by 7 bases; junction bases not matched to a gene: 5. Germline CDR1 ENHRY, CDR2 SYGVKD.

V and J are TRBV27 and TRBJ2-1; 8 bases map to TRBD2. V lost 6 bases, J lost 8 bases, and 15 bases stayed unmatched. From germline, CDR1 is MNHEY and CDR2 SMNVEV (reference sequence). The CDR3 is 16 amino acids. The CDR3 spells CASRPVVSGEGYEQFF. The DNA of the CDR3 is TGTGCCAGCAGACCGGTAGTTAGCGGGGAGGGCTATGAGCAGTTCTTC.